This T cell receptor beta chain was identified during a study of T-cell reconstitution after alpha-beta-depleted transplantation in children. Whole-study results and caveats: Counts and diversity of T cells one year after transplant came mostly from newly produced T cells. Reports say that about two months after transplant, the alpha-beta T cells came out of several hundred graft clones that had expanded.

This clonotype was recorded a few times. Its antigen is not known. Molecular barcoding with unique molecular identifiers was used for the TCRbeta library. From the PCR reads, TCRdb called clonotypes with MiXCR, one entry per CDR3 protein. The table lists about 980,000 distinct CDR3 sequences, roughly 29% of them singletons. V shed 1 base and J shed 9 bases, with 16 bases lying between them. The CDR3 has 15 residues. Germline CDR1 SGHVS, CDR2 FNYEAQ. This TCR was recovered from a boy under two years old who had a stem cell transplant for SCID, so the T cells may come from the graft donor. The chain has TRBV7-6 and TRBJ1-5; tentative D call: TRBD1 (5 bases). Sequencing was performed on PBMCs, mostly from graft donor cells, taken 360 days after TCRalphabeta/CD19-depleted stem cell transplant. DNA of the CDR3: TGTGCCAGCAGCTTAGGGACGGCCAGTCAGGGGCCCCAGCATTTT. Translating it yields CASSLGTASQGPQHF. Complete variable domain (other parts from reference TRBV7-6 and TRBJ1-5): GAGVSQSPRYKVTKRGQDVALRCDPISGHVSLYWYRQALGQGPEFLTYFNYEAQQDKSGLPNDRFSAERPEGSISTLTIQRTEQRDSAMYRCASSLGTASQGPQHFGDGTRLSIL.